This TCR beta chain came from a study of blood T cell repertoires in COVID-19. TCRdb's copy holds only in-frame clones and misses some; the assay was immunoSEQ multiplex PCR. Among roughly 100,000 clones, about four fifths were seen once, and the ten largest hold 15%. V dropped 1 base and J dropped 3 bases, with 10 bases sitting between them. CDR3 size: 15 residues. Germline CDR1 SGHTA, CDR2 FQGNSA. Source material: peripheral blood. The rearrangement uses TRBV7-2 and TRBJ1-3, with D uncertain. The clonotype originates from an elderly woman with acute or convalescent COVID-19. DNA of the CDR3: TGTGCCAGCAGCTTAGTTACAAGTGTTGGAAACACCATATATTTT. Residues: CASSLVTSVGNTIYF.